Given below is one TCR beta chain in context. One entry per CDR3 protein, called by TCRdb with MiXCR from the RT-PCR reads. The sample lists 900,000 to 1,000,000 distinct CDR3 sequences; under 20% were seen once. Per the germline V gene, CDR1 is DFQATT and CDR2 is SNEGSKA (reference sequence). This CDR3 is built from 16 residues. V lost 6 bases and J lost 9; bases outside the gene matches: 17. The data belong to a study of patients and donors after allogeneic stem cell transplantation. The chain joins TRBV20-1 to TRBJ2-1; 10 bases agree with TRBD2. The clonotype comes from a human donor who was either an allogeneic HSCT recipient or a stem cell or donor lymphocyte infusion donor (not recorded which). It is not recorded whose cells these are; they may come from a transplant donor. Sequencing was performed on blood, either unsorted or a sorted T cell fraction (not recorded which). CDR3 nucleotide sequence: TGCAGTGCGAAGGGGTCTCTAGCGGGGGCACTTGGTGAGCAGTTCTTC. Encoded protein: CSAKGSLAGALGEQFF.